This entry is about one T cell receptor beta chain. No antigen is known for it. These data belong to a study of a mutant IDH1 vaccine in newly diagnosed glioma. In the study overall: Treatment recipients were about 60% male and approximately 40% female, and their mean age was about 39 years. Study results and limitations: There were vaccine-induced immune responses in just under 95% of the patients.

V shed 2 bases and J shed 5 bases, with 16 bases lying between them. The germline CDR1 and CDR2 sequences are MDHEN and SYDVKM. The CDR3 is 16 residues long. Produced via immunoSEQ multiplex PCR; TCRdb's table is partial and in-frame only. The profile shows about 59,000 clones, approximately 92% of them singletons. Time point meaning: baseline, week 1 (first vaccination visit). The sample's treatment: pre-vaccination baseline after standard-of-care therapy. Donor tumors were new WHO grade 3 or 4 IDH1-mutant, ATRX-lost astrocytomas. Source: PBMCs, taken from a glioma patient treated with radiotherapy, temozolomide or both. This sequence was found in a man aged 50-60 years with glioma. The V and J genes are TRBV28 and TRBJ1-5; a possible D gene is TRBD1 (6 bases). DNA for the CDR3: TGTGCCAGCAGTTTACCCCTAACAGGGTTGGATCAGCCCCAGCATTTT. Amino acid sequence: CASSLPLTGLDQPQHF.